This T cell receptor (beta chain) emerged from a study of blood T cell repertoires in COVID-19. About the study: Sites across the United States, Italy and Spain contributed samples from acute and convalescent COVID-19.

TCRdb keeps only in-frame clones here, not all; method: immunoSEQ multiplex PCR. This sample has around 150,000 clones, with over 70% found just once. The CDR3 extends over 14 amino acids. J gave up 9 bases and V 6 bases, and 9 bases lay outside the gene matches. Germline assignment: CDR1 MNHEY and CDR2 SVGAGI. Living in about two dozen US areas, the participants were between about 18 and 100 years of age. Categorization into cohorts depended on clinical history that participants reported. Sequencing input: PBMCs or T cells enriched from blood (not recorded which). The chain carries TRBV6-5 and TRBJ2-2; TRBD2 aligns across 8 bases. The TCR comes from a man aged 50-60 years who had recovered from COVID-19. The CDR3 loop is CASSRRGGSRELFF. The CDR3 DNA follows: TGTGCCAGCAGCCGACGGGGGGGAAGCCGGGAGCTGTTTTTT.